A selection of T cell receptor beta chains follows, all from one sample in a study of blood T cell repertoires in COVID-19. Measured with immunoSEQ multiplex PCR; TCRdb has only the in-frame clones, and not every one. The sample yields about 240,000 clones, around 85% seen once. Sequencing was performed on peripheral blood. These receptors were obtained from a man over 45 with COVID-19, enrolled during active disease. CDR3s include the opening cysteine and the closing phenylalanine or tryptophan. The D gene is left open where the match is weak. Clone size appears in some rows only: once, few, many, or a class for an expanded clone.

>TRBJ2-3|.|TRBV19|TRBD1
TGTGCCAGTAGCCAGGACAGGGGCGTAAATACGCAGTATTTT
CASSQDRGVNTQYF
>TRBJ1-2|.|TRBV6-5|.
TGTGCCAGCAACAGACAGGATAGTGGCTACACCTTC
CASNRQDSGYTF
>TRBJ2-7|.|TRBV7-9|TRBD1
TGTGCCAGCAGCCTCTTCGGGACAGAGGTGGAAGAGCAGTACTTC
CASSLFGTEVEEQYF
>TRBJ2-1|.|TRBV7-3|TRBD2
TGTGCCAGCAGCTTAAATAGCGGGGTTTCCTACAATGAGCAGTTCTTC
CASSLNSGVSYNEQFF
>TRBJ1-1|few|TRBV2|TRBD1
TGTGCCAGCAGTGAGACAGGGGGCATCTCTGAAGCTTTCTTT
CASSETGGISEAFF
>TRBJ2-2|.|TRBV24-1|TRBD1
TGTGCCACCAGTGACCCGCCCGGGACAGGGGACGCCGGGGAGCTGTTTTTT
CATSDPPGTGDAGELFF
>TRBJ1-1|.|TRBV29-1|TRBD1
TGCAGCGTTGTGACAGGGTCGGACACTGAAGCTTTCTTT
CSVVTGSDTEAFF
>TRBJ2-5|.|TRBV5-1|.
TGCGCCAGCAGGCATGGACAGAGAGAGACCCAGTACTTC
CASRHGQRETQYF
>TRBJ2-2|.|TRBV5-4|TRBD2
TGTGCCAGCAGCTTGGACCGGGGGGCCGGGGAGCTGTTTTTT
CASSLDRGAGELFF
>TRBJ1-2|.|TRBV6-4|.
TGTGCCAGCAGTGTTGAACAGGGCTCTAACTATGGCTACACCTTC
CASSVEQGSNYGYTF
>TRBJ2-3|.|TRBV10-3|TRBD1
TGTGCCATCCGACAGGGGAGCACAGATACGCAGTATTTT
CAIRQGSTDTQYF
>TRBJ2-5|.|TRBV28|TRBD1
TGTGCCAGCAGTTTATGGCCCGATAGGACAGGGGGCGCGGAGACCCAGTACTTC
CASSLWPDRTGGAETQYF
>TRBJ2-5|.|TRBV7-3|.
TGTGCCAGCAGTAATCAAGAGACCCAGTACTTC
CASSNQETQYF
>TRBJ2-5|.|TRBV7-3|.
TGTGCCAGCAGCTTAATGGGCGGGGCGGTTCGGGAGACCCAGTACTTC
CASSLMGGAVRETQYF
>TRBJ2-6|.|TRBV4-1|.
TGCGCCAGCAGCCAAGAATCGAGCTCTGGGGCCAACGTCCTGACTTTC
CASSQESSSGANVLTF
>TRBJ2-1|few|TRBV6-2/TRBV6-3|TRBD2
TGTGCCAGCAGTTACCGACTAGCGGGGGGGGTCTACAATGAGCAGTTCTTC
CASSYRLAGGVYNEQFF
>TRBJ2-3|.|TRBV18|.
TGTGCCAGCTCACCCCAAAGAGGCGGGTTCGTAGATACGCAGTATTTT
CASSPQRGGFVDTQYF
>TRBJ2-5|.|TRBV5-1|.
TGCGCCAGCAGCTTGCCCTTAGAGACCCAGTACTTC
CASSLPLETQYF
>TRBJ1-2|.|TRBV7-8|TRBD1
TGTGCCAGCAGCTCACAGGGGACGAATAACTATGGCTACACCTTC
CASSSQGTNNYGYTF
>TRBJ2-7|.|TRBV10-3|.
TGTGCCATCAGTGAGGGGGACATCGCGAGGCCCTACGAGCAGTACTTC
CAISEGDIARPYEQYF
>TRBJ1-5|few|TRBV19|TRBD1
TGTGCCAGTAGTATGGGGACAGCAGGACAGCCCCAGCATTTT
CASSMGTAGQPQHF
>TRBJ2-3|.|TRBV24-1|.
TGTGCCACCAGTGTCCAACAGGGTACAGATACGCAGTATTTT
CATSVQQGTDTQYF
>TRBJ2-3|once|TRBV15|TRBD2
TGTGCCACCAGCAGAGGGACTAGCGGGGGGGTGAGAAGGTTTACAGATACGCAGTATTTT
CATSRGTSGGVRRFTDTQYF
>TRBJ2-1|many|TRBV7-9|TRBD1
TGTGCCAGCAGCTCCGGGACAGCCGTATACAATGAGCAGTTCTTC
CASSSGTAVYNEQFF
>TRBJ1-4|.|TRBV23-1|TRBD1
TGCGCCAGCCCTCTAATTCCTACAGGGGATAGTGAAAAACTGTTTTTT
CASPLIPTGDSEKLFF
>TRBJ1-1|.|TRBV7-9|TRBD1
TGTGCCAGCAGCTTTGGGGGGGACAGGGTCACTGAAGCTTTCTTT
CASSFGGDRVTEAFF
>TRBJ1-2|.|TRBV30|TRBD1
TGTGCCTGGAGACGAGACAGGGAGAGATATGGCTACACCTTC
CAWRRDRERYGYTF
>TRBJ2-5|.|TRBV18|.
TGTGCCAGCTCACCACGTTGGAGCCAAGAGACCCAGTACTTC
CASSPRWSQETQYF
>TRBJ2-1|.|TRBV10-3|TRBD2
TGTGCCACCGGGACTAGCGGCTACAATGAGCAGTTCTTC
CATGTSGYNEQFF
>TRBJ2-6|.|TRBV5-1|TRBD1
TGCGCCAGCAGCTTGGGAGGGACAGGGGACTCTGGGGCCAACGTCCTGACTTTC
CASSLGGTGDSGANVLTF
>TRBJ2-7|.|TRBV7-9|.
TGTGCCAGCAGCCCCCCGGTTGGGGGGTTCTCCTACGAGCAGTACTTC
CASSPPVGGFSYEQYF
>TRBJ1-2|.|TRBV29-1|TRBD1
TGCAGCGTCCCCATGGGGGCCTCGACAGGGGGAAACTATGGCTACACCTTC
CSVPMGASTGGNYGYTF
>TRBJ1-2|.|TRBV19|TRBD1
TGTGCCAGTAATGCAGGGGGCGTGAATGGCTACACCTTC
CASNAGGVNGYTF
>TRBJ2-7|.|TRBV3-1/TRBV3-2|TRBD2
TGTGCCAGCAGCCAAGTTCATCGACTAGCGGGGACCTACGAGCAGTACTTC
CASSQVHRLAGTYEQYF
>TRBJ2-7|.|TRBV10-3|TRBD1
TGTGCCATCAGTGAGTCTGGACAGGGGATCTACGAGCAGTACTTC
CAISESGQGIYEQYF
>TRBJ2-2|.|TRBV11-3|TRBD1
TGTGCCAGCAGCTTAGACAGGGGGTATACCGGGGAGCTGTTTTTT
CASSLDRGYTGELFF
>TRBJ2-5|.|TRBV16|.
TGTGCCAGCAGTGGAGGGCCTCCTCACCAAGAGACCCAGTACTTC
CASSGGPPHQETQYF
>TRBJ1-3|.|TRBV27|TRBD1
TGTGCCAGCAGTTTTTCAGGGGGCTCTGGAAACACCATATATTTT
CASSFSGGSGNTIYF
>TRBJ2-2|once|TRBV7-9|TRBD2
TGTGCCAGCAGCTCACACGGGACTAGCGGGGGGGCCGGAACCGGGGAGCTGTTTTTT
CASSSHGTSGGAGTGELFF
>TRBJ1-1|.|TRBV18|TRBD1
TGTGCCAGCTCACCTCTTGGGGACAGGGGGTACCCTGAAGCTTTCTTT
CASSPLGDRGYPEAFF
>TRBJ2-7|.|TRBV3-1/TRBV3-2|.
TGTGCCAGCAGCCAGGCAGGGGCCTACGAGCAGTACTTC
CASSQAGAYEQYF
>TRBJ2-2|.|TRBV27|.
TGTGCCAGCAGTTTAGGAGACGGGGAGCTGTTTTTT
CASSLGDGELFF